Here is one TCR beta chain with its context. The antigen is undetermined. The data were obtained in a study of STAT3 mutations in large granular lymphocyte leukemia. General study results and limits: Every T-cell large granular lymphocyte leukemia patient had at least one immunodominant TCR beta clonotype. TCR clonotype switching after therapy occurred in about 30% of the 18 patients.

Only in-frame clones appear in the TCRdb table, and some are missing; sequencing was by immunoSEQ multiplex PCR. The sample carries approximately 45,000 clones, 80% to 85% recorded once. The germline V and J ends were trimmed by 4 bases and 1 base, with 14 bases remaining between them. The CDR3 has 16 residues. The V gene's germline CDR1 is SGHVS and CDR2 FQNEAQ. The receptor's source is a human donor with T large granular lymphocyte leukemia. Some clones in this sample may be carry-over from other donors' samples. The chain links TRBV7-8 to TRBJ2-1, with D possibly TRBD2 on 6 matching bases. Sequencing was carried out using PBMCs. As DNA, the CDR3 is TGTGCCAGCAGCTCCGGGCGGGGTAATTCCTACAATGAGCAGTTCTTC. Its protein is CASSSGRGNSYNEQFF.